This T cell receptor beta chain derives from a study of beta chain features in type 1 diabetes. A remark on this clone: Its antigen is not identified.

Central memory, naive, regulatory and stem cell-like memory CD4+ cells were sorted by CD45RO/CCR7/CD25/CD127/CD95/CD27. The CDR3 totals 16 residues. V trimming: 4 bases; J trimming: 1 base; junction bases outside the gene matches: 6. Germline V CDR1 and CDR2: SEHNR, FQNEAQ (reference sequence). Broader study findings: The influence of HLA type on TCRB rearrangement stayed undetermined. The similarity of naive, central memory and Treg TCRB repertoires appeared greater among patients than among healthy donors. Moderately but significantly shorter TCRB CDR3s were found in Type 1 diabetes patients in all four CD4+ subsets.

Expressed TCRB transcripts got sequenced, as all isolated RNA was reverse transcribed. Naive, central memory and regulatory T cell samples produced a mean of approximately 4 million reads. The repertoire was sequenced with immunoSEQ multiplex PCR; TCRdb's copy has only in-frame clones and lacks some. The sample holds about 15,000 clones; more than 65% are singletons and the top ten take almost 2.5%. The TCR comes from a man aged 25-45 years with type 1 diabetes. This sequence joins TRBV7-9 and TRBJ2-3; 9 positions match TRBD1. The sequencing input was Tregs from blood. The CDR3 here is CASSSQGAPGTDTQYF. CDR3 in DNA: TGTGCCAGCAGCTCACAGGGGGCGCCCGGCACAGATACGCAGTATTTT. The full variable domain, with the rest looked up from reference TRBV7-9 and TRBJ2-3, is DTGVSQNPRHKITKRGQNVTFRCDPISEHNRLYWYRQTLGQGPEFLTYFQNEAQLEKSRLLSDRFSAERPKGSFSTLEIQRTEQGDSAMYLCASSSQGAPGTDTQYFGPGTRLTVL.